These 3 T cell receptor beta chains came from one sample sequenced in a study of T-cell reconstitution after alpha-beta-depleted transplantation in children (dated by TCRdb to the mid-2010s). Receptor libraries were prepared by PCR. The listed sequencing device is Illumina HiSeq 2500. To normalize quantification of the TCRbeta repertoire, the TCR libraries were built with molecular barcoding that relied on unique molecular identifiers. In-frame beta chains were kept once TCRdb had trimmed the public reads at Q25 with fastp and called clones with MiXCR. Each entry is one CDR3 protein sequence, shown with its most common DNA and genes. This sample gives roughly 420,000 distinct CDR3 sequences in total; roughly 17% of them show up just once. Approximately 28% of the sample is held by the ten biggest clonotypes. The treatment or condition label on this specimen signifies: allogeneic hematopoietic cell transplantation with graft depleted of TCRalphabeta T cells and CD19 B cells.

Source: PBMCs, mostly from graft donor cells, taken 360 days after TCRalphabeta/CD19-depleted stem cell transplant. These receptors were obtained from a boy younger than two who had a stem cell transplant for Wiskott-Aldrich syndrome, so the T cells may come from the graft donor.

The CDR3 DNA follows: TGTGCCAGCTCCCCTGGACTAGCGGGGATCTACGAGCAGTACTTC. Amino acid sequence: CASSPGLAGIYEQYF. This chain uses TRBV18 with TRBJ2-7, with 12 bases that match TRBD2. Trimming took 6 bases from V and 3 from J; bases not matched to a gene: 6. This CDR3 is built from 15 residues. Germline CDR1 reads KGHSH; CDR2 reads LQKENI. Variable domain in full (rest from reference TRBV18 and TRBJ2-7): NAGVMQNPRHLVRRRGQEARLRCSPMKGHSHVYWYRQLPEEGLKFMVYLQKENIIDESGMPKERFSAEFPKEGPSILRIQQVVRGDSAAYFCASSPGLAGIYEQYFGPGTRLTVT.

In this sample, this clonotype turned up a few times. At one end the junction does not follow the germline gene, possibly because of a read error. The chain combines TRBV28 with TRBJ2-3; 11 positions agree with TRBD1. CDR1 is MDHEN, CDR2 SYDVKM, per germline. This CDR3 region has 14 residues. The CDR3 protein is CASSSTRTGTGGSF. The CDR3 nucleotides read TGTGCCAGCAGTTCTACCCGAACCGGGACAGGGGGTTCCTTT.

CDR3 amino acids: CASSVQRLAGGGGGFYNEQFF. The CDR3 DNA sequence: TGTGCCAGCAGCGTACAGAGGCTAGCGGGAGGAGGGGGGGGATTCTACAATGAGCAGTTCTTC. This chain links TRBV9 with TRBJ2-1; 11 positions agree with TRBD2. The CDR3 contains 21 residues. Germline CDR1 SGDLS, CDR2 YYNGEE. The trim removed 1 base at V and 3 bases at J, leaving 18 bases unmatched. The full variable domain, in which reference TRBV9 and TRBJ2-1 provide the parts outside the CDR3, is DSGVTQTPKHLITATGQRVTLRCSPRSGDLSVYWYQQSLDQGLQFLIQYYNGEERAKGNILERFSAQQFPDLHSELNLSSLELGDSALYFCASSVQRLAGGGGGFYNEQFFGPGTRLTVL.